One and the same sample provided the 26 T cell receptor beta chains below, sequenced in a study of shared clonotypes between healthy human individuals. Generated by immunoSEQ multiplex PCR, the TCRdb table keeps only in-frame clones and is missing some. The sample lists over a million clones; 98% were seen once. The material sequenced was naive CD4+ T cells sorted from blood. Subset reported: CD45RA+ positively selected. The source is a man aged 30 to 45 in good health.

The chain carries TRBV5-6 and TRBJ1-4, with D unresolved. The germline V gene has CDR1 SGHDT and CDR2 YYEEEE. V lost 5 bases to trimming and J lost 8 bases, with 10 bases between them. This CDR3 region has 12 residues. CDR3 nucleotides: TGTGCCAGCAGTTCGGTAGGGGAAAAACTGTTTTTT. Translating gives CASSSVGEKLFF.

The J gene is TRBJ1-1, the V gene TRBV15; D uncertain. Between the trimmed V and J ends, which lost 0 bases and 11 bases, there was a span of 13 bases. The CDR3 runs to 13 residues. Germline V gene lookup returns CDR1 LNHNV and CDR2 YYDKDF (reference sequence). CDR3 protein: CATSRDREILAFF. The CDR3 nucleotides are TGTGCCACCAGCAGAGATCGTGAGATCTTGGCTTTCTTT.

The chain uses TRBV27 and TRBJ1-1, with 10 bases matching TRBD1. In germline, CDR1 is MNHEY, CDR2 SMNVEV (reference sequence). The CDR3 runs 15 residues. With V trimmed by 2 bases and J by 5 bases, 5 bases remained unmatched. CDR3 DNA sequence: TGTGCCAGCAGTTTAGACAGGGGGCTAATAACTGAAGCTTTCTTT. Its protein is CASSLDRGLITEAFF.

The CDR3 reads CASSLSRQSGEAFF. The CDR3 region has the DNA TGTGCCAGCAGTTTATCGCGGCAGTCTGGAGAAGCTTTCTTT. This rearrangement joins TRBV27 to TRBJ1-1; no definite D call. Deletions cut 0 bases from V and 8 bases from J, with 13 bases between. This CDR3 has 14 residues. CDR1 is MNHEY and CDR2 is SMNVEV in the germline V gene (reference sequence).

The CDR3 DNA reads as TGCGCCAGCAGTGAAGGGCTAGCGGGATCGGACGAGCAGTACTTC. As protein: CASSEGLAGSDEQYF. V and J are TRBV10-1 and TRBJ2-7, with 9 bases that match TRBD2. The CDR3 extends over 15 amino acids. The germline gives CDR1 WNHNN, CDR2 SYGVQD (reference sequence). V was pared by 3 bases and J by 5 bases, with 8 bases of the junction left unmatched.

The V gene is TRBV2, the J gene TRBJ2-1, with a tentative D call TRBD2 (6 bases). Germline CDR1 is SNHLY and CDR2 is FYNNEI. The CDR3 length is 13 residues. Between the trimmed V and J ends, which lost 6 bases and 7 bases, there was a span of 13 bases. For the CDR3, the DNA is TGTGCCAGCAGCAGGGAGGTGAGGAATGAGCAGTTCTTC. Translated, it gives CASSREVRNEQFF.

This rearrangement joins TRBV20-1 to TRBJ2-3; no clear D gene. The CDR3 consists of 10 residues. CDR1 DFQATT and CDR2 SNEGSKA come from the germline V gene (reference sequence). V dropped 7 bases and J dropped 5 bases, with 7 bases sitting between them. The CDR3 loop reads CSVSIDTQYF. The CDR3 nucleotides read TGCAGTGTGTCCATAGATACGCAGTATTTT.

About this clone: Other DNA variants within this sample encode the same CDR3. V and J are TRBV9 and TRBJ2-7; D is perhaps TRBD1 (6 bases). This CDR3 is built from 14 residues. V was pared by 3 bases and J by 0 bases, with 10 bases between. From germline, CDR1 is SGDLS and CDR2 YYNGEE. CDR3 nucleotide sequence: TGTGCCAGCAGCGGGACAGCCAGCTCCTACGAGCAGTACTTC. Protein product: CASSGTASSYEQYF.

The CDR3 region has the DNA TGCGCCAGCAGCTTACGGACAGGGCGTGAAAAACTGTTTTTT. This sequence encodes CASSLRTGREKLFF. The chain couples TRBV5-1 to TRBJ1-4, with 8 positions matching TRBD1. The junction had 4 bases not matched to a gene; V was cut back by 2 bases and J by 7 bases. This CDR3 has 14 amino acids. Germline CDR1 and CDR2: SGHRS and YFSETQ.

The chain links TRBV7-6 to TRBJ1-1, with D tentatively TRBD1 (6 bases). This CDR3 comprises 16 residues. V was cut by 1 base and J by 0 bases, with 12 bases left in between. Germline values: CDR1 SGHVS, CDR2 FNYEAQ. In DNA, the CDR3 is TGTGCCAGCAGCTTAGGAGGGGGACAATTGAACACTGAAGCTTTCTTT. This codes for CASSLGGGQLNTEAFF.

In DNA form, the CDR3 reads TGTGCCGGGGCGGCGAACACTGAAGCTTTCTTT. It codes for CAGAANTEAFF. The V call is TRBV30, the J call TRBJ1-1, with D possibly TRBD1 on 5 matching bases. CDR1 and CDR2 (germline): GTSNPN, SVGIG (reference sequence). This CDR3 contains 11 residues. V was pared by 8 bases and J by 1 base, with 8 bases between.

This chain connects TRBV5-1 to TRBJ2-3; TRBD1 is a possible D gene (5 bases). Trimming took off 3 bases at V and 0 bases at J, with 14 bases between the two ends. The CDR3 totals 16 residues. The germline gives CDR1 SGHRS, CDR2 YFSETQ. CDR3 sequence: CASSYLTVPSTDTQYF. The CDR3 DNA reads as TGCGCCAGCAGCTACCTGACAGTCCCTAGCACAGATACGCAGTATTTT. Complete variable domain (other parts from reference TRBV5-1 and TRBJ2-3): KAGVTQTPRYLIKTRGQQVTLSCSPISGHRSVSWYQQTPGQGLQFLFEYFSETQRNKGNFPGRFSGRQFSNSRSEMNVSTLELGDSALYLCASSYLTVPSTDTQYFGPGTRLTVL.

With respect to this clone: This sample also contains other DNA sequences that code for the same CDR3. The CDR3 DNA reads TGCAGCGTCGGACAGAATAGCAATCAGCCCCAGCATTTT. The encoded protein is CSVGQNSNQPQHF. V gene TRBV29-1 combines with J gene TRBJ1-5; D perhaps matches TRBD1 (6 bases). Deletions cut 6 bases from V and 0 bases from J, with 9 bases between. In germline, CDR1 is SQVTM, CDR2 ANQGSEA. CDR3 length: 13 residues. Drawing the rest from reference TRBV29-1 and TRBJ1-5, the complete variable domain is SAVISQKPSRDICQRGTSLTIQCQVDSQVTMMFWYRQQPGQSLTLIATANQGSEATYESGFVIDKFPISRPNLTFSTLTVSNMSPEDSSIYLCSVGQNSNQPQHFGDGTRLSIL.

Details on this clone: The sample carries other DNA sequences with the same CDR3. V usage is TRBV5-1 and J usage is TRBJ2-1; TRBD2 matches 7 bases. The CDR3 length is 15 residues. CDR1 SGHRS and CDR2 YFSETQ come from the germline V gene. The V gene end was trimmed by 0 bases and the J gene end by 3 bases; junction bases not matched to a gene: 3. The CDR3: CASSLAAGVYNEQFF. CDR3 nucleotide sequence: TGCGCCAGCAGCTTGGCCGCGGGGGTCTACAATGAGCAGTTCTTC.

The chain couples TRBV6-6 to TRBJ2-7; D remains ambiguous. Per the germline V gene, CDR1 is MNHNY and CDR2 is SVGAGI (reference sequence). There are 12 residues in the CDR3. The V end lost 0 bases, the J end lost 3 bases, and 3 bases lay between the germline ends. This CDR3 reads CASSYSVYEQYF. CDR3 in DNA: TGTGCCAGCAGTTACTCAGTCTACGAGCAGTACTTC.

The chain joins TRBV5-8 to TRBJ2-7, with 8 positions matching TRBD2. This CDR3 contains 15 residues. The ends lost 5 bases at V and 4 bases at J; junction bases unmatched: 11. Germline V lookup: CDR1 SGHTS, CDR2 YDEGEE. The CDR3, as DNA: TGTGCCAGCAGTCTCCGTGCGGGAGGTATTTACGAGCAGTACTTC. Its protein product is CASSLRAGGIYEQYF.

A single count supports this clone. The rearrangement joins TRBV5-4 to TRBJ2-5, with D perhaps matching TRBD1 (6 bases). Trimming left V 4 bases short and J 5 bases short, with 12 bases between. CDR1 is SGHNT and CDR2 is YYREEE in the germline V gene (reference sequence). This CDR3 has 13 amino acids. The CDR3 here is CASSLTGSETQYF. In DNA form, the CDR3 reads TGTGCCAGCAGCCTGACAGGATCGGAGACCCAGTACTTC.

This chain uses TRBV7-9 with TRBJ1-2, with D possibly matching TRBD1 (5 bases). Per the germline V gene, CDR1 is SEHNR and CDR2 is FQNEAQ (reference sequence). V shed 0 bases and J shed 2 bases, with 10 bases lying between them. CDR3 length: 15 residues. The CDR3 DNA sequence: TGTGCCAGCAGCTTAGCTGGGGGAGGGAACTATGGCTACACCTTC. Its protein product is CASSLAGGGNYGYTF.

The rearrangement joins TRBV5-1 to TRBJ1-4; tentative D call: TRBD1 (6 bases). The CDR3 contains 16 residues. Germline loops: CDR1 SGHRS, CDR2 YFSETQ. Deletions cut 0 bases from V and 3 bases from J, with 12 bases between. This CDR3 reads CASSLGRRTANEKLFF. The CDR3 nucleotides are TGCGCCAGCAGCTTGGGTCGAAGGACAGCTAATGAAAAACTGTTTTTT.

The chain employs TRBV5-4 and TRBJ2-4, with TRBD2 matching 7 bases. CDR3 length: 13 residues. CDR1 is SGHNT and CDR2 is YYREEE in the germline V gene (reference sequence). CDR3: CASGKVDKNIQYF. In DNA, the CDR3 is TGTGCGAGCGGGAAAGTTGACAAAAACATTCAGTACTTC. Drawing the rest from reference TRBV5-4 and TRBJ2-4, the complete variable domain is ETGVTQSPTHLIKTRGQQVTLRCSSQSGHNTVSWYQQALGQGPQFIFQYYREEENGRGNFPPRFSGLQFPNYSSELNVNALELDDSALYLCASGKVDKNIQYFGAGTRLSVL.

This chain connects TRBV19 to TRBJ1-2; a possible D gene is TRBD1 (6 bases). This CDR3 comprises 17 residues. Germline V lookup: CDR1 LNHDA, CDR2 SQIVND (reference sequence). V lost 1 base and J 4 bases, leaving 19 bases between the germline ends. CDR3 in amino acids: CASSIGRGSVDRYGYTF. The CDR3 DNA reads as TGTGCCAGTAGTATAGGCAGGGGAAGTGTCGATCGCTATGGCTACACCTTC. Complete variable domain (other parts from reference TRBV19 and TRBJ1-2): DGGITQSPKYLFRKEGQNVTLSCEQNLNHDAMYWYRQDPGQGLRLIYYSQIVNDFQKGDIAEGYSVSREKKESFPLTVTSAQKNPTAFYLCASSIGRGSVDRYGYTFGSGTRLTVV.

The chain combines TRBV5-1 with TRBJ1-1; D gene unclear. The CDR3 is made up of 13 amino acids. Per the germline V gene, CDR1 is SGHRS and CDR2 is YFSETQ. V was cut by 4 bases and J by 3 bases, with 10 bases left in between. The CDR3: CASSLEEYTEAFF. The CDR3 nucleotides are TGCGCCAGCAGCCTGGAGGAGTACACTGAAGCTTTCTTT.

The J gene is TRBJ2-2, the V gene TRBV5-1, with D perhaps TRBD1 (5 bases). The CDR3 runs 15 residues. V was trimmed by 0 bases and J by 7 bases, leaving 13 bases between them. Germline V lookup: CDR1 SGHRS, CDR2 YFSETQ. This CDR3 reads CASSLGQGFGGELFF. The CDR3 DNA reads TGCGCCAGCAGCTTGGGTCAGGGTTTCGGCGGGGAGCTGTTTTTT.

The rearrangement links TRBV11-2 to TRBJ1-5; possibly TRBD1 for D (6 bases). Trimming cost V 4 bases and J 5 bases, with 12 bases left between them. Looked up from germline, CDR1 is SGHAT and CDR2 is FQNNGV. CDR3 length: 14 amino acids. CDR3 in DNA: TGTGCCAGCAGCTCCAGGGGCCTATATCAGCCCCAGCATTTT. This sequence encodes CASSSRGLYQPQHF.

The chain links TRBV18 to TRBJ1-2, with D perhaps TRBD1 (5 bases). This CDR3 comprises 13 residues. V was pared by 1 base and J by 10 bases, with 13 bases between. Germline assignment: CDR1 KGHSH and CDR2 LQKENI. This CDR3 is CASSPRQGADYTF. The CDR3 nucleotides read TGTGCCAGCTCACCACGCCAGGGAGCGGACTACACCTTC.

This chain connects TRBV4-3 to TRBJ2-1, with 9 bases matching TRBD1. Germline CDR1 is LGHNA and CDR2 is YSLEER. The ends lost 4 bases at V and 3 bases at J; junction bases unmatched: 4. The CDR3 spans 15 residues. CDR3 sequence reads: CASSPTTGGYNEQFF. CDR3 nucleotide sequence: TGCGCCAGCAGCCCAACGACAGGGGGCTACAATGAGCAGTTCTTC.